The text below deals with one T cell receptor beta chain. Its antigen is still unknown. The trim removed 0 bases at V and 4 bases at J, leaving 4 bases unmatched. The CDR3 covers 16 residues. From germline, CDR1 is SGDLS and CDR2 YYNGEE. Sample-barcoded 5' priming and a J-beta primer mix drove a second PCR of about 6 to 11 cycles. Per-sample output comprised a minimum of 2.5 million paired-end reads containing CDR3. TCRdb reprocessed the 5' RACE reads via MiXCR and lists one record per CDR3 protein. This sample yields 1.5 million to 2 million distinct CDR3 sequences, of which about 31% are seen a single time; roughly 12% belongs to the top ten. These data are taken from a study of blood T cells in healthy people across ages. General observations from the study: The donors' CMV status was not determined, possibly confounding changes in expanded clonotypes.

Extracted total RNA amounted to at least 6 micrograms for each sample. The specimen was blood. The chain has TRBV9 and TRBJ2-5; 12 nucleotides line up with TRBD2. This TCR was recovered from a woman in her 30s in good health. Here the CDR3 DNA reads TGTGCCAGCAGCGTAGATAGGACTAGCGGGACAGAGACCCAGTACTTC. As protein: CASSVDRTSGTETQYF.